This T cell receptor (beta chain) appears in the sequencing data of a study of T cell repertoires in cytomegalovirus infection. Study-wide background: Both CMV infection and a matching HLA type were indicated by public TCR beta signatures.

This clonotype has more than one count but fewer than ten. Antigen unknown. Findings of the study overall: Across the ex vivo response, the dominant clonotypes were HLA-C-restricted CMV-specific TCR beta clonotypes.

Germline V gene sequence: CDR1 SGHNT, CDR2 YENEEA. This CDR3 spans 15 amino acids. Trimming cost V 5 bases and J 7 bases, with 15 bases left between them. In TCRdb, the reads were re-called with MiXCR into one record per CDR3 protein. The sample has about 350,000 distinct CDR3 sequences; approximately 30% are singletons. The source material was cultured PBMCs, sampled from culture after CMV antigen stimulation. The chain is built from TRBV11-3 and TRBJ1-6; possibly TRBD1 for D (6 bases). This receptor was identified in a human donor in good health (CMV status not recorded). Some clones in this sample may be carry-over from other donors' samples. The CDR3 DNA sequence: TGTGCCAGCAGCCCGGGGGGGGCAACGAATTCACCCCTCCACTTT. Its protein product is CASSPGGATNSPLHF. The variable domain in full, completed from reference TRBV11-3 and TRBJ1-6, reads EAGVVQSPRYKIIEKKQPVAFWCNPISGHNTLYWYLQNLGQGPELLIRYENEEAVDDSQLPKDRFSAERLKGVDSTLKIQPAELGDSAVYLCASSPGGATNSPLHFGNGTRLTVT.